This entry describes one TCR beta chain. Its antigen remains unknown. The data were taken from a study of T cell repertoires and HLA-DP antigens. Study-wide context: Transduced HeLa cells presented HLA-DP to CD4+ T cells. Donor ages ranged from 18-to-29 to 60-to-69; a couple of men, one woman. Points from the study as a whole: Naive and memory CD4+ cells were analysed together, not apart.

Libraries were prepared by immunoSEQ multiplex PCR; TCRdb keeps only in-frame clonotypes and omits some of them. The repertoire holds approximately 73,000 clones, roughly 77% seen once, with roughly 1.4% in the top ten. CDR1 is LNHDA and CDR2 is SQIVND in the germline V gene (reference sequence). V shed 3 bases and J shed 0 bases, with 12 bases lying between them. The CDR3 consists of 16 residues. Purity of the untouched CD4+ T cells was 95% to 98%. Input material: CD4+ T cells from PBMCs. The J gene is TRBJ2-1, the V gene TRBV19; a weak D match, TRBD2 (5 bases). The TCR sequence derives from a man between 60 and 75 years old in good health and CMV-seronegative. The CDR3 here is CASSILQAASYNEQFF. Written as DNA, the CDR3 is TGTGCCAGTAGTATTTTACAAGCGGCCTCCTACAATGAGCAGTTCTTC.